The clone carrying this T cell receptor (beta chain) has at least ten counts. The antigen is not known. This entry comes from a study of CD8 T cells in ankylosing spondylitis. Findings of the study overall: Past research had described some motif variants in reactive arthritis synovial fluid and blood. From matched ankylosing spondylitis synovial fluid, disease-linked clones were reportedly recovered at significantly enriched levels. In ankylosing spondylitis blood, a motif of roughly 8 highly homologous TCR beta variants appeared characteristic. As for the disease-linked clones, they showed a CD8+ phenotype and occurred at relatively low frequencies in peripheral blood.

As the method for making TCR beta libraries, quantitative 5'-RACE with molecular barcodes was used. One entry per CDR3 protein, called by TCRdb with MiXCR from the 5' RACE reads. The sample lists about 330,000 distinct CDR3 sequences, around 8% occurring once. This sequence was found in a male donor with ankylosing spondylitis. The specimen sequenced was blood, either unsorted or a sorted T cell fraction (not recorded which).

CDR3 amino acids: CASSPRGASGNTIYF. CDR3 bases: TGTGCCAGCAGTCCCCGGGGGGCCTCTGGAAACACCATATATTTT. The rearrangement joins TRBV12-3 or TRBV12-4 to TRBJ1-3, with D possibly being TRBD1 (6 bases). V was clipped by 5 bases and J by 0 bases, with 11 bases between them. This CDR3 is built from 15 residues.